This TCR beta chain was identified in a study of T cells in narcolepsy. In the case of this clone: Its specificity is not known.

TCRdb's table, derived via immunoSEQ multiplex PCR, lists solely in-frame clones and lacks some. In the table there are around 39,000 clones, around 85% of which are singletons. Whole-study results and caveats: Autoreactive HCRT-specific and TRIB2-specific clonotypes were marked in same-patient CSF-versus-blood CD4+ comparisons. Blood of same and different patients, but not healthy controls, reportedly held recurring autoreactive clonotypes. No autoreactive T cell clone sequences appeared in some memory CD4+ repertoires.

V was shortened by 2 bases and J by 6 bases, with 4 bases between the two germline ends. Germline CDR1 WSHSY, CDR2 SAAADI. CDR3 length equals 11 residues. The sample was CD45RA- memory CD4+ T cells from PBMCs. The TCR originated in a human donor with narcolepsy. The chain has TRBV10-2 and TRBJ1-1; D remains ambiguous. The CDR3 reads CASSEVAEAFF. In DNA form, the CDR3 reads TGCGCCAGCAGTGAGGTCGCTGAAGCTTTCTTT.